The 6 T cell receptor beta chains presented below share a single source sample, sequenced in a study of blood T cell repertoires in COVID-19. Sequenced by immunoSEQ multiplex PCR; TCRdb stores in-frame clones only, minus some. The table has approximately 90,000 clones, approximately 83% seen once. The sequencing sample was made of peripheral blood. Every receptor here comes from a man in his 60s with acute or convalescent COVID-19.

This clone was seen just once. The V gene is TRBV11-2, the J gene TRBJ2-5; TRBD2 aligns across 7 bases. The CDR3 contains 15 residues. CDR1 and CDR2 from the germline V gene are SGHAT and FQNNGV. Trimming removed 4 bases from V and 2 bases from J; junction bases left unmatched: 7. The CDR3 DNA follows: TGTGCCAGCAGCTCGGCGTGGGGGGGTCAAGAGACCCAGTACTTC. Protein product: CASSSAWGGQETQYF. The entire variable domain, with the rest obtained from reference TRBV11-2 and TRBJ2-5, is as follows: EAGVAQSPRYKIIEKRQSVAFWCNPISGHATLYWYQQILGQGPKLLIQFQNNGVVDDSQLPKDRFSAERLKGVDSTLKIQPAKLEDSAVYLCASSSAWGGQETQYFGPGTRLLVL.

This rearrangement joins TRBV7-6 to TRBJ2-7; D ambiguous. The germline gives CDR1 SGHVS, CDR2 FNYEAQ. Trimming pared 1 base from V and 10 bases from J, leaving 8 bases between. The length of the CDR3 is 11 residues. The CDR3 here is CASSLETVQYF. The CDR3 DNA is TGTGCCAGCAGCTTAGAAACGGTACAGTACTTC.

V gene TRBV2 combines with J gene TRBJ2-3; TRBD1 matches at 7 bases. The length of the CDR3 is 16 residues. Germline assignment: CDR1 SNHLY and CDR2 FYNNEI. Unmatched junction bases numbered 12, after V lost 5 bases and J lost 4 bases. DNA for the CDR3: TGTGCCAGCAGTTATACAGGGGTCGGTATCGCAGATACGCAGTATTTT. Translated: CASSYTGVGIADTQYF.

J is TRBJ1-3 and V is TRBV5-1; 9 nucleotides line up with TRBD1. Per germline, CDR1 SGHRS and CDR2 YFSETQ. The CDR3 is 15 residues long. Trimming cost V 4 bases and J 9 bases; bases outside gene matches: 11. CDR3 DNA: TGCGCCAGCAGCCCTGGTGGGGGACAGGGCGGCACCATATATTTT. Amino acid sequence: CASSPGGGQGGTIYF.

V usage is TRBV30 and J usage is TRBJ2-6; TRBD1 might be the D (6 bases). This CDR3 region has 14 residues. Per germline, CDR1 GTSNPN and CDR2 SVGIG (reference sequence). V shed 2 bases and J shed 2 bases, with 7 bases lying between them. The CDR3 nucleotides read TGTGCCTGGAGTTCAGGGGCTGGGGCCAACGTCCTGACTTTC. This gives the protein CAWSSGAGANVLTF.

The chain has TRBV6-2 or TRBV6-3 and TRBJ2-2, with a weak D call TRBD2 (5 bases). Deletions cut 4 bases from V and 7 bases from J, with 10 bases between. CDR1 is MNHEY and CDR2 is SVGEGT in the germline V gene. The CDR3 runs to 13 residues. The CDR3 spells CASSSLGVGELFF. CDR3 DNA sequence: TGTGCCAGCAGTTCCCTCGGGGTCGGGGAGCTGTTTTTT.